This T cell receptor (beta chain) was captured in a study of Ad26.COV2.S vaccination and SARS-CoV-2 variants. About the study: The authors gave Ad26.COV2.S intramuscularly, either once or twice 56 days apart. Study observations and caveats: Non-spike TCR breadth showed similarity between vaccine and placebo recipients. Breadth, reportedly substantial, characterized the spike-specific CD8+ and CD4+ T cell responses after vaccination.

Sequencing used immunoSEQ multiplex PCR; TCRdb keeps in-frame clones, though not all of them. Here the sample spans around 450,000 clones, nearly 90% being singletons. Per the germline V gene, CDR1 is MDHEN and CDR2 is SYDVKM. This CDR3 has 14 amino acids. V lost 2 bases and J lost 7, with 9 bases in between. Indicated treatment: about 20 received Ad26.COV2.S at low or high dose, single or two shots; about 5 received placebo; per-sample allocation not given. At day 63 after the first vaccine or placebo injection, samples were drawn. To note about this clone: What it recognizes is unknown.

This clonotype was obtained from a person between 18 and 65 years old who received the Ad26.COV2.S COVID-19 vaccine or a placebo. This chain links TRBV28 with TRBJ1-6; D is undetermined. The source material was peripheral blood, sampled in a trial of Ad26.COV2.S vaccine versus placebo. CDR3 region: CASSLRPSNSPLHF. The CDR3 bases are TGTGCCAGCAGTTTAAGGCCCTCCAATTCACCCCTCCACTTT.